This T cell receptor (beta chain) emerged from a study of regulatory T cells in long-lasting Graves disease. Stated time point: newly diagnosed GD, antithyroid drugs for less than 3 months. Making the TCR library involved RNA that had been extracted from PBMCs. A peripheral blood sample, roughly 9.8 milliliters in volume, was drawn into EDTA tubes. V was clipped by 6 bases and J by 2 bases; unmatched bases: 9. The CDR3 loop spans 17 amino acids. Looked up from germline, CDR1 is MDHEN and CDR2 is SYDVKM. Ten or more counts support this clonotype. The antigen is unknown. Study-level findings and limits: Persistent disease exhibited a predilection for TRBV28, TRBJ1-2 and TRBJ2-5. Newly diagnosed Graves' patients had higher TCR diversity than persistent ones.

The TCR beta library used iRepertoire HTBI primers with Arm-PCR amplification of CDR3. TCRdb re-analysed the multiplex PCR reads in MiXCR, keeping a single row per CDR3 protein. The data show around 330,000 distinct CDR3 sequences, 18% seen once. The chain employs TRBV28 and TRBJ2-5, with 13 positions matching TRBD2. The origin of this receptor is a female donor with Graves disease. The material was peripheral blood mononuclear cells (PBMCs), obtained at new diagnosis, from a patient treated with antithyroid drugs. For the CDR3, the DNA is TGTGCCAGCAGCGAAATGGTGGGACTAGCGGGACAAGAGACCCAGTACTTC. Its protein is CASSEMVGLAGQETQYF.